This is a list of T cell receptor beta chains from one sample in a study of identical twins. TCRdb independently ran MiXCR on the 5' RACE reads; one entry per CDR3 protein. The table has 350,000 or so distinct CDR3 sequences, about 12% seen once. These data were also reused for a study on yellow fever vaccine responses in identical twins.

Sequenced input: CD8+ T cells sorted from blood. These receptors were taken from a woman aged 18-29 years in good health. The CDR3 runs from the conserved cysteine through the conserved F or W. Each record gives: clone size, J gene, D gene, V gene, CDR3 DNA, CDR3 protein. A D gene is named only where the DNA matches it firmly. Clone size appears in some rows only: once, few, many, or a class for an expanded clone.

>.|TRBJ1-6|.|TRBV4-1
TGCGCCAGCAGCCAAGGGGAACCGGGACCGCGGGATTCACCCCTCCACTTT
CASSQGEPGPRDSPLHF
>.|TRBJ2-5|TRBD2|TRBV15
TGTGCCACCAGCCACCCACCCCGGGGGGGAGAGACCCAGTACTTC
CATSHPPRGGETQYF
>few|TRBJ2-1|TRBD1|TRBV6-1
TGTGCCAGCAGTGAGACAGGGGGCGCTTTCAATGAGCAGTTCTTC
CASSETGGAFNEQFF
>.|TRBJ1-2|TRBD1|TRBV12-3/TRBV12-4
TGTGCCAGCATTAAGATATCGGACAGGGCTGGTGGCTACACCTTC
CASIKISDRAGGYTF
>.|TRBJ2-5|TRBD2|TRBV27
TGTGCCAGCAGTCCAAGGGACTATTTAAGAGAGACCCAGTACTTC
CASSPRDYLRETQYF
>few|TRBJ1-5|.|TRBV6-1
TGTGCCAGCAGTCTTACAGGGAGAAGCAATCAGCCCCAGCATTTT
CASSLTGRSNQPQHF
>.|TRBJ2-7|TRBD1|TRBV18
TGTGCCAGCTCACCACTCCGGGACAGGAACTACGAGCAGTACTTC
CASSPLRDRNYEQYF
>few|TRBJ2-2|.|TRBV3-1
TGTGCCAGCAGCCAAATTTGGCTAGCGACGGTCCATGACACCGGGGAGCTGTTTTTT
CASSQIWLATVHDTGELFF
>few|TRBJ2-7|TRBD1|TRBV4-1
TGCGCCAGCAGCCAAAGGGAACAGGGGGCCTACGAGCAGTACTTC
CASSQREQGAYEQYF
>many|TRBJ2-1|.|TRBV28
TGTGCCAGCAGCCGTGGGGTCGATGAGCAGTTCTTC
CASSRGVDEQFF
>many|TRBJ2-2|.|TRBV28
TGTGCCAGCACTTTCGGGGGTTTCGGGGAGCTGTTTTTT
CASTFGGFGELFF
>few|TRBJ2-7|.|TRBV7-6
TGTGCCAGCAGCCCGGACTGGGCGAGAGACGAGCAGTACTTC
CASSPDWARDEQYF
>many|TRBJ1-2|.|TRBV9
TGTGCCAGCAGCGTAGGGGACTATGGCTACACCTTC
CASSVGDYGYTF
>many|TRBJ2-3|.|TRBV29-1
TGCAGCGTTGTTTTAGATACGCAGTATTTT
CSVVLDTQYF
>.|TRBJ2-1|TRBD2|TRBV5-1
TGCGCCAGCAGCTTGGCCGAGGGACCAGCGGGAGTACACAATGAGCAGTTCTTC
CASSLAEGPAGVHNEQFF
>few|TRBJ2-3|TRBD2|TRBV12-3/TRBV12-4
TGTGCCGTGAGGGAAGGGAGGGCCACAGATACGCAGTATTTT
CAVREGRATDTQYF
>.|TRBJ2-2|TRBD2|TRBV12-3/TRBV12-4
TGTGCCAGCGGCTCGTTCGGGGGGGCTGGCATATACACCGGGGAGCTGTTTTTT
CASGSFGGAGIYTGELFF
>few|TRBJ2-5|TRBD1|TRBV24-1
TGTGCCACCAGTGATCGAACAGGGGCGGTCGGAGAGACCCAGTACTTC
CATSDRTGAVGETQYF
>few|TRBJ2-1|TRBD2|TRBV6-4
TGTGCCAGCAGTGATCTAGCGGCTTCCTCCTACAATGAGCAGTTCTTC
CASSDLAASSYNEQFF
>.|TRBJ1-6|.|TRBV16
TGTGCCAGCAGCCAATCTGAAGGGAGCTCCTATAATTCACCCCTCCACTTT
CASSQSEGSSYNSPLHF
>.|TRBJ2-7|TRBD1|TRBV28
TGTGCCAGCAGTCCTTGGACAGGGGGGGAGCAGTACTTC
CASSPWTGGEQYF
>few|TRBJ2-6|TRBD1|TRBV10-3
TGTGCCATGCGGGACAGGGTACTCTCCGGGGCCAACGTCCTGACTTTC
CAMRDRVLSGANVLTF
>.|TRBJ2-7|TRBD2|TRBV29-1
TGCAGCGTTGATAGCGGGAGTTACGAGCAGTACTTC
CSVDSGSYEQYF
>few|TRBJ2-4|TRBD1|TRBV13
TGTGCCAGCAGCCCCGGGACAGGGGAAACTTTAGCCAAAAACATTCAGTACTTC
CASSPGTGETLAKNIQYF
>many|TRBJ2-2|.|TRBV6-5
TGTGCCAGCAGTCGACAGACCGGGGAGCTGTTTTTT
CASSRQTGELFF
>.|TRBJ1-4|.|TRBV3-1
TGTGCCAGCAGCCACGAGGGACGGGAAGAAAAACTGTTTTTT
CASSHEGREEKLFF
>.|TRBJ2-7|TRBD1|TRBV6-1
TGTGCCAGCAGTGATAGGACAGGAGGTGGTTTTAGCGAGCAGTACTTC
CASSDRTGGGFSEQYF
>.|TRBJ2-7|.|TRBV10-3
TGTGCCATCAGCATCACAGGAGACCCCTACGAGCAGTACTTC
CAISITGDPYEQYF
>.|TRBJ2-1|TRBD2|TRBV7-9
TGTGCCAGCAGCTTGCCAACGGGACTAGCTCCCAATGAGCAGTTCTTC
CASSLPTGLAPNEQFF
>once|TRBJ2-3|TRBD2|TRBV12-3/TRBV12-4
TGTGCCAGCAGTAGGCCGGGAGGGACAGATACGCAGTATTTT
CASSRPGGTDTQYF
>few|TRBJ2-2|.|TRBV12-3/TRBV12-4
TGTGCCAGCAGCCGCGTCCTTGTAGCCGGGGAGCTGTTTTTT
CASSRVLVAGELFF